This TCR beta chain is drawn from a study of T cell responses to AZD1222 COVID-19 vaccine. Overall study findings and caveats: Spike-specific TCR breadth and depth grew following two AZD1222 doses. Spike-wide vaccine-associated CD4 TCRs dominated at 160-218 and 743-854. Repertoires were sampled only after the peak T cell response.

As for this clone: Its cognate antigen is unknown.

The V end was cut by 4 bases, the J end by 4 bases, with 13 bases between. The CDR3 spans 14 residues. In germline, CDR1 is MDHEN, CDR2 SYDVKM. Assay: immunoSEQ multiplex PCR; the TCRdb copy retains only in-frame clones and omits some. The sample yields around 150,000 clones, almost 95% seen once. Here the sequenced sample was peripheral blood, taken on day 0 of AZD1222 vaccination. This chain connects TRBV28 to TRBJ1-2; D perhaps matches TRBD1 (5 bases). The receptor was isolated from an adult in good health. The CDR3 protein is CASSSSGGSYGYTF. Written as DNA, the CDR3 is TGTGCCAGCAGTTCAAGCGGGGGGAGCTATGGCTACACCTTC.